Sequencing of this T cell receptor (beta chain) was carried out in a study of cytomegalovirus exposure and HLA in healthy donors. General study results and limits: The authors reported that TCR beta sequences could predict HLA-A and HLA-B alleles. These predictions were accurate for most subjects in the first cohort.

With 60 Vbeta and 13 Jbeta primers, the PCR was carried out. The repertoire was sequenced with immunoSEQ multiplex PCR; TCRdb's copy has only in-frame clones and lacks some. The sample yields around 190,000 clones, around three quarters seen once. Note on this clone: Its antigen remains unidentified.

This TCR derives from a woman aged 40 to 50 in good health and CMV-seronegative. The material sequenced was PBMCs.

Here the CDR3 reads CASSDQGLGGEKLFF. The CDR3 coding sequence is TGTGCCAGCAGTGATCAGGGCCTCGGGGGTGAAAAACTGTTTTTT. This chain uses TRBV2 with TRBJ1-4; weak D call: TRBD1 (5 bases). The CDR3 is made up of 15 amino acids. Germline CDR1 SNHLY, CDR2 FYNNEI. V was cut by 3 bases and J by 7 bases, with 15 bases left in between.